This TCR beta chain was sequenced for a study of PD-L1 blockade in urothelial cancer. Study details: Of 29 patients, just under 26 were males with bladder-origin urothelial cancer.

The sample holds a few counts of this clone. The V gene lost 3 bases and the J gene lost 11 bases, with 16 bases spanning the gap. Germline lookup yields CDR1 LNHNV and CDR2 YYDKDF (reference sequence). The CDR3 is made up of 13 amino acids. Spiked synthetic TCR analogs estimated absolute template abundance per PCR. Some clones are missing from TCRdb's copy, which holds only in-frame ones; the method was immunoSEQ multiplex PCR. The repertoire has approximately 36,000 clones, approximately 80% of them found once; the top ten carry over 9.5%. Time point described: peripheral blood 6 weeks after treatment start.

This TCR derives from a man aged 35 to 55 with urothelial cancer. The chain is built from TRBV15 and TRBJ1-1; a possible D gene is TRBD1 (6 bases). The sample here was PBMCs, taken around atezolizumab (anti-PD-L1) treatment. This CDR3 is CATSSLTGWIAFF. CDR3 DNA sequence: TGTGCCACCAGCAGCCTTACAGGGTGGATTGCTTTCTTT.